The 15 T cell receptor beta chains in this list originate from one sample, sequenced in a study of PD-1 blockade in classical Hodgkin lymphoma. Following autologous stem cell transplantation, relapse occurred in every patient, and exposure to brentuximab vedotin varied. By magnetic negative selection, CD8+ T cells were isolated from the thawed PBMCs. Data came from immunoSEQ multiplex PCR; TCRdb stores just in-frame clones and leaves some out. The sample has about 27,000 clones; around 90% are singletons. Material: CD8+ T cells from blood, obtained at baseline. The receptors come from a human donor with classical Hodgkin lymphoma.

Remarks on this clone: The junction differs from germline at one of its ends, possibly a read error. The chain links TRBV10-1 to TRBJ2-7; D is possibly TRBD2 (6 bases). Germline V gene lookup returns CDR1 WNHNN and CDR2 SYGVQD (reference sequence). CDR3 length equals 12 residues. CDR3 sequence: CASARDSNEQYF. Here the CDR3 DNA reads TGCGCCAGTGCCCGGGACTCCAACGAGCAGTACTTC.

This chain uses TRBV19 with TRBJ2-7, with unresolved D. Germline CDR1 and CDR2: LNHDA and SQIVND (reference sequence). V was cut by 1 base and J by 5 bases, with 9 bases left in between. The CDR3 contains 13 residues. The CDR3 DNA follows: TGTGCCAGTAGTATAGTTGAGTCCAACGAGCAGTACTTC. Translated: CASSIVESNEQYF.

This sequence joins TRBV7-9 and TRBJ2-1; 7 bases are shared with TRBD2. Germline V gene lookup returns CDR1 SEHNR and CDR2 FQNEAQ (reference sequence). The CDR3 contains 15 residues. V dropped 6 bases and J dropped 0; count of bases not matched to a gene: 5. The CDR3, as DNA: TGTGCCAGCAGTCCTAGCGGTAGCTCCTACAATGAGCAGTTCTTC. Protein product: CASSPSGSSYNEQFF. Complete variable domain (other parts from reference TRBV7-9 and TRBJ2-1): DTGVSQNPRHKITKRGQNVTFRCDPISEHNRLYWYRQTLGQGPEFLTYFQNEAQLEKSRLLSDRFSAERPKGSFSTLEIQRTEQGDSAMYLCASSPSGSSYNEQFFGPGTRLTVL.

This clone was seen only once. The chain combines TRBV11-2 with TRBJ2-7, with 11 positions matching TRBD2. J was trimmed by 5 bases and V by 3 bases; bases with no gene match: 15. CDR1 is SGHAT and CDR2 is FQNNGV in the germline V gene. The CDR3 is 18 amino acids. CDR3 nucleotide sequence: TGTGCCAGCAGCTTCCCCGCGGGGACTAGCGGAACAAACCACGAGCAGTACTTC. This encodes CASSFPAGTSGTNHEQYF.

The genes are TRBV27 and TRBJ2-2; TRBD1 agrees at 8 bases. The CDR3 extends over 17 amino acids. V dropped 1 base and J dropped 4; count of bases not matched to a gene: 8. Germline CDR1 is MNHEY and CDR2 is SMNVEV (reference sequence). The CDR3 loop is CASSLFAGGVSTGELFF. CDR3 DNA sequence: TGTGCCAGCAGTTTATTTGCAGGGGGCGTTAGCACCGGGGAGCTGTTTTTT.

The gene calls are TRBV10-3 and TRBJ2-2, with a possible D match to TRBD2 (5 bases). The germline CDR1 and CDR2 sequences are ENHRY and SYGVKD. Trimming left V 8 bases short and J 0 bases short, with 13 bases between. The CDR3 runs 15 residues. The CDR3 here is CAILVGSANTGELFF. For the CDR3, the DNA is TGTGCCATCTTGGTAGGTAGCGCGAACACCGGGGAGCTGTTTTTT.

This chain connects TRBV7-9 to TRBJ2-7; D remains ambiguous. The CDR3 runs to 12 residues. Per the germline V gene, CDR1 is SEHNR and CDR2 is FQNEAQ (reference sequence). V lost 5 bases, J lost 2 bases, and 7 bases lay in between. CDR3 nucleotides: TGTGCCAGCAGCCCAACAACCTACGAGCAGTACTTC. Encoded protein: CASSPTTYEQYF.

The chain employs TRBV7-2 and TRBJ1-3; D ambiguous. V was cut by 2 bases and J by 3 bases, with 8 bases left in between. The CDR3 consists of 14 residues. The germline CDR1 and CDR2 sequences are SGHTA and FQGNSA. CDR3 nucleotide sequence: TGTGCCAGCAGCTTAATGGGGAGTGGAAACACCATATATTTT. As protein: CASSLMGSGNTIYF.

This chain joins TRBV5-6 and TRBJ2-7, with D possibly being TRBD1 (6 bases). V lost 5 bases and J lost 3, with 9 bases in between. This CDR3 has 12 amino acids. Germline CDR1 reads SGHDT; CDR2 reads YYEEEE. The CDR3 reads CASRIQGYEQYF. The CDR3 coding sequence is TGTGCCAGCAGGATACAGGGCTACGAGCAGTACTTC.

The genes are TRBV5-1 and TRBJ2-7; a weak D match, TRBD2 (5 bases). The germline gives CDR1 SGHRS, CDR2 YFSETQ. The V end lost 3 bases, the J end lost 3 bases, and 7 bases lay between the germline ends. The CDR3 consists of 12 residues. The CDR3 DNA follows: TGCGCCAGCAGCTCAGCGGTCTACGAGCAGTACTTC. Translation gives CASSSAVYEQYF.

The chain is built from TRBV19 and TRBJ2-7; no reliable D call. V gave up 4 bases and J gave up 1 base, with 8 bases separating them. CDR1 LNHDA and CDR2 SQIVND come from the germline V gene (reference sequence). The CDR3 is 13 residues long. Written as DNA, the CDR3 is TGTGCCAGTAGTACGGGCCCGTCCTACGAGCAGTACTTC. Residues: CASSTGPSYEQYF. The complete variable domain, with remaining parts taken from reference TRBV19 and TRBJ2-7, reads DGGITQSPKYLFRKEGQNVTLSCEQNLNHDAMYWYRQDPGQGLRLIYYSQIVNDFQKGDIAEGYSVSREKKESFPLTVTSAQKNPTAFYLCASSTGPSYEQYFGPGTRLTVT.

The CDR3 sequence: CAWSVRDSSGNTIYF. The CDR3 DNA follows: TGTGCCTGGAGTGTACGGGACAGCTCTGGAAACACCATATATTTT. The chain carries TRBV30 and TRBJ1-3, with 7 bases fitting TRBD1. This CDR3 spans 15 amino acids. Unmatched junction bases numbered 2, after V lost 0 bases and J lost 0 bases. The V gene's germline CDR1 is GTSNPN and CDR2 SVGIG (reference sequence).

CDR3 DNA sequence: TGTGCCAGCAGCTTATGGCTCTGGACGAGCACAGATACGCAGTATTTT. It codes for CASSLWLWTSTDTQYF. The genes are TRBV7-6 and TRBJ2-3; D not resolved. Germline V gene sequence: CDR1 SGHVS, CDR2 FNYEAQ. V gave up 2 bases and J gave up 0 bases, with 12 bases separating them. This CDR3 is 16 amino acids long. The full variable domain, with the rest looked up from reference TRBV7-6 and TRBJ2-3, is GAGVSQSPRYKVTKRGQDVALRCDPISGHVSLYWYRQALGQGPEFLTYFNYEAQQDKSGLPNDRFSAERPEGSISTLTIQRTEQRDSAMYRCASSLWLWTSTDTQYFGPGTRLTVL.

This chain uses TRBV6-1 with TRBJ1-3; unclear D gene. Germline CDR1 and CDR2: MNHNS and SASEGT. Trimming left V 0 bases short and J 0 bases short, with 6 bases between. The CDR3 totals 15 residues. In DNA, the CDR3 is TGTGCCAGCAGTGAAGCGCGATTCTCTGGAAACACCATATATTTT. As protein: CASSEARFSGNTIYF.

This clone appeared once. The rearrangement joins TRBV12-5 to TRBJ2-3; D uncertain. This CDR3 is 14 amino acids long. Germline CDR1 is LGHNT and CDR2 is FRNRAP. Trimming took off 1 base at V and 0 bases at J, with 5 bases between the two ends. The CDR3 DNA reads as TGTGCTAGTGGTTTGGACAGTAGCACAGATACGCAGTATTTT. Translation: CASGLDSSTDTQYF.